This entry describes one TCR beta chain. Its antigen is not identified. The data were taken from a study of spatial heterogeneity in lung cancer. Study-wide findings and caveats: Tracking of tumor mutation counts was seen in expanded intratumoral alpha and beta TCR counts.

TCRdb analysed the 5' RACE reads with MiXCR anew, one entry per CDR3 protein. This sample has some 14,000 distinct CDR3 sequences; approximately 2.9% occur once, and the top ten carry 15% to 20%. Sample time point: sample taken at primary tumor resection. The germline V gene encodes CDR1 SGDLS and CDR2 YYNGEE. V shed 3 bases and J shed 8 bases, with 14 bases lying between them. CDR3 length: 14 amino acids. The material sequenced was lung tumor tissue, taken at surgery. This chain connects TRBV9 to TRBJ1-4; tentative D call: TRBD1 (6 bases). The receptor comes from a male donor with early-stage non-small cell lung cancer. The CDR3 here is CASSADSFSEKLFF. The CDR3 nucleotides read TGTGCCAGCAGCGCGGACAGTTTTTCAGAAAAACTGTTTTTT.